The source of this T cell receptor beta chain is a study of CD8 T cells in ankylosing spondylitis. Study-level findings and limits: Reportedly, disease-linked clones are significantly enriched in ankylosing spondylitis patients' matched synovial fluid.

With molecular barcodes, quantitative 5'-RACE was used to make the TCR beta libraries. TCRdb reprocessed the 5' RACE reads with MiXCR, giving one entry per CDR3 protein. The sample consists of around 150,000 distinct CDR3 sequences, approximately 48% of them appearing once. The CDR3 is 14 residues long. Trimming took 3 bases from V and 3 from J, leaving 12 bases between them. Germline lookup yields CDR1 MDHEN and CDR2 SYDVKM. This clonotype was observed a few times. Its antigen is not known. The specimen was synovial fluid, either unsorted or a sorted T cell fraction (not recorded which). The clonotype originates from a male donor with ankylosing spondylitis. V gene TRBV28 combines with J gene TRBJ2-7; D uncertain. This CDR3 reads CASSFRARVYEQYF. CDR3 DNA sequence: TGTGCCAGCAGTTTTAGGGCTAGAGTCTACGAGCAGTACTTC.